The 21 T cell receptor beta chains given below trace back to one sample, sequenced in a study of neurological immune-mediated disorders. TCRdb called the 5' RACE reads again in MiXCR, with one record for every CDR3 protein. The sample has approximately 50,000 distinct CDR3 sequences; about 3% are singletons. The sequencing sample was made of PBMCs. The origin of the receptors is a man in his forties with multiple sclerosis.

This clonotype was seen at least ten times. The chain carries TRBV24-1 and TRBJ2-1; TRBD2 agrees at 11 bases. V lost 7 bases, J lost 9 bases, and 10 bases stayed unmatched. Germline assignment: CDR1 KGHDR and CDR2 SFDVKD. This CDR3 comprises 15 residues. CDR3: CATRGASGGYGEQFF. The CDR3, as DNA: TGTGCCACCAGGGGGGCTAGCGGGGGGTATGGTGAGCAGTTCTTC.

This clonotype was seen only a few times. This rearrangement joins TRBV12-3 or TRBV12-4 to TRBJ1-5, with D uncertain. This CDR3 is built from 15 residues. Trimming left V 1 base short and J 6 bases short, with 13 bases between. CDR3 region: CASSLGGGSGQPQHF. CDR3 nucleotides: TGTGCCAGCAGTTTAGGGGGAGGGTCAGGTCAGCCCCAGCATTTT.

At least ten counts were recorded for this clonotype. The CDR3 loop is CSANRESRGTQYF. Written as DNA, the CDR3 is TGCAGTGCTAACAGGGAGTCTCGGGGGACCCAGTACTTC. The chain links TRBV20-1 to TRBJ2-5; tentatively, D is TRBD1 (6 bases). This CDR3 is built from 13 residues. V was cut by 4 bases and J by 7 bases, with 16 bases left in between. Germline CDR1 is DFQATT and CDR2 is SNEGSKA (reference sequence).

Ten or more counts support this clonotype. The V gene is TRBV21-1, the J gene TRBJ2-5; the D segment call TRBD1 is taken from the table without a DNA check. TRBV21-1 is given as a pseudogene. This CDR3 is built from 16 residues. DNA of the CDR3: TGTGCCAGCAGCAAAGAAAGGGGGGGCGTTCCGGAGACCCAGTACTTC. This encodes CASSKERGGVPETQYF.

As regards this clonotype: Relative to the germline gene, one junction end is altered; a read error may explain this. The chain joins TRBV12-3 or TRBV12-4 to TRBJ1-5; possible D gene TRBD1, 5 bases. The CDR3 has 15 amino acids. The CDR3 is CASRMGGSSNQPQNF. As DNA, the CDR3 is TGTGCCAGCCGAATGGGGGGGTCGAGCAATCAGCCCCAGAATTTT.

This clonotype was counted ten times or more. This chain connects TRBV27 to TRBJ2-7, with D perhaps matching TRBD1 or TRBD2 (5 bases each). V was trimmed by 7 bases and J by 2 bases, leaving 15 bases between them. Germline values: CDR1 MNHEY, CDR2 SMNVEV (reference sequence). There are 14 residues in the CDR3. The CDR3 nucleotides are TGTGCCAGCATGCGGGCAGGGCTGACCTACGAGCAGTACTTC. Amino acids: CASMRAGLTYEQYF.

This clonotype has at least ten counts. The rearrangement links TRBV20-1 to TRBJ2-5, with D uncertain. V was pared by 3 bases and J by 5 bases, with 1 base between. In germline, CDR1 is DFQATT, CDR2 SNEGSKA (reference sequence). The CDR3 is 9 amino acids. The CDR3 DNA reads TGCAGTGCTAGGGAGACCCAGTACTTC. Protein: CSARETQYF.

The chain joins TRBV20-1 to TRBJ1-2; unclear D gene. V was shortened by 3 bases and J by 6 bases, with 11 bases between the two germline ends. Germline V gene sequence: CDR1 DFQATT, CDR2 SNEGSKA (reference sequence). The CDR3 sequence is 12 residues long. DNA of the CDR3: TGCAGTGCTAGTGGTCACCGAGATGGCTACACCTTC. It specifies CSASGHRDGYTF.

This clonotype was recorded many times. The V gene is TRBV5-5, the J gene TRBJ1-3; 10 positions match TRBD1. The CDR3 contains 16 residues. J was trimmed by 6 bases and V by 4 bases; bases with no gene match: 10. Germline-derived CDR1 and CDR2 are SGHKS and YYEKEE (reference sequence). The CDR3 loop is CASSQRSGTGANTIYF. The DNA of the CDR3 is TGTGCCAGCAGCCAGAGATCCGGGACAGGGGCAAACACCATATATTTT.

Many counts were recorded for this clonotype. This chain links TRBV9 with TRBJ1-3, with a weak D call TRBD1 (5 bases). Per germline, CDR1 SGDLS and CDR2 YYNGEE. The CDR3 totals 15 residues. The V end was cut by 2 bases, the J end by 4 bases, with 13 bases between. CDR3 residues: CASSVDGAVGNTIYF. As DNA, the CDR3 is TGTGCCAGCAGCGTCGACGGGGCGGTCGGAAACACCATATATTTT. Looking up the rest from reference TRBV9 and TRBJ1-3 gives the full variable domain: DSGVTQTPKHLITATGQRVTLRCSPRSGDLSVYWYQQSLDQGLQFLIQYYNGEERAKGNILERFSAQQFPDLHSELNLSSLELGDSALYFCASSVDGAVGNTIYFGEGSWLTVV.

This clonotype has a count of ten or more. CDR3 loop: CASRSSGVNQETQYF. The CDR3 DNA reads as TGTGCCAGCAGATCTAGCGGGGTGAACCAAGAGACCCAGTACTTC. The chain employs TRBV6-1 and TRBJ2-5; 9 bases match TRBD2. V dropped 6 bases and J dropped 0; count of bases not matched to a gene: 5. CDR1 and CDR2 (germline): MNHNS, SASEGT. CDR3 length: 15 residues.

This clonotype has ten or more counts. The genes are TRBV28 and TRBJ2-2; 12 nucleotides line up with TRBD1. Losses at the gene ends were 10 bases for V and 7 bases for J; bases not matched to a gene: 4. Per the germline V gene, CDR1 is MDHEN and CDR2 is SYDVKM. The CDR3 extends over 13 amino acids. CDR3 coding DNA: TGTGCCACCGGGACAGGGGGCGTCGGGGAGCTGTTTTTT. It translates to CATGTGGVGELFF.

At least ten counts were recorded for this clonotype. This rearrangement joins TRBV7-2 to TRBJ2-2, with D perhaps matching TRBD2 (7 bases). V was pared by 5 bases and J by 6 bases, with 19 bases between. CDR1 and CDR2 (germline): SGHTA, FQGNSA. The CDR3 is 16 residues long. The CDR3 nucleotides read TGTGCCAGCAGCCCCCCTGGGGGGGCTCGGCCCGGGGAGCTGTTTTTT. Residues: CASSPPGGARPGELFF.

This clonotype was seen repeatedly, ten times or more. The J gene is TRBJ2-1, the V gene TRBV9, with 9 bases lining up with TRBD2. V shed 0 bases and J 9 bases; nucleotides not matched to a gene: 7. Per germline, CDR1 SGDLS and CDR2 YYNGEE. The CDR3 is 15 residues long. Here the CDR3 reads CASSVVGGGALEQFF. In DNA, the CDR3 is TGTGCCAGCAGCGTAGTTGGCGGGGGGGCGCTTGAGCAGTTCTTC.

In this sample, this clonotype turned up a few times. The rearrangement joins TRBV20-1 to TRBJ1-2; 8 nucleotides match TRBD1. Germline CDR1 is DFQATT and CDR2 is SNEGSKA (reference sequence). Trimming took 3 bases from V and 8 from J; bases not matched to a gene: 14. This CDR3 region has 15 residues. CDR3 DNA: TGCAGTGCTAGCCCTGTATTTAGGACAGGGCAAGGCTACACCTTC. Its translation: CSASPVFRTGQGYTF.

The table lists this clonotype with many counts. Compared with germline, one end of the junction differs, possibly owing to a read error. The chain recombines TRBV15 with TRBJ1-2; no definite D call. Germline lookup yields CDR1 LNHNV and CDR2 YYDKDF (reference sequence). The CDR3 extends over 13 amino acids. The CDR3 DNA is TGTGCCACGAGCAGAAACTCGGACTATGGCTACACCTTC. This encodes CATSRNSDYGYTF.

This clonotype came up many times. J is TRBJ2-5 and V is TRBV7-6; D perhaps matches TRBD1 (6 bases). The ends were cut back, 5 bases at V and 2 bases at J, with 12 bases in the middle. Germline assignment: CDR1 SGHVS and CDR2 FNYEAQ. This CDR3 has 14 residues. CDR3 residues: CASSQDTGQETQYF. In DNA, the CDR3 is TGTGCCAGCAGCCAAGATACAGGGCAAGAGACCCAGTACTTC.

Turning to this clonotype: This could be a read error, since a much larger clone is one nucleotide away. The J gene is TRBJ2-5, the V gene TRBV20-1; no clear D. This CDR3 has 11 amino acids. Germline V gene lookup returns CDR1 DFQATT and CDR2 SNEGSKA (reference sequence). The V end was cut by 2 bases, the J end by 5 bases, with 6 bases between. CDR3 region: CSARTTETQYF. CDR3 sequence (DNA): TGCAGTGCTAGAACCACGGAGACCCAGTACTTC.

This clonotype was detected ten times or more. The genes are TRBV20-1 and TRBJ1-1, with a weak D call TRBD1 (6 bases). CDR1 is DFQATT, CDR2 SNEGSKA, per germline (reference sequence). V shed 1 base and J shed 4 bases, with 13 bases lying between them. CDR3 length: 14 amino acids. The CDR3: CSARAQQGATEAFF. CDR3 bases: TGCAGTGCTAGAGCCCAACAGGGAGCCACTGAAGCTTTCTTT.

This clonotype came up many times. The rearrangement links TRBV27 to TRBJ1-2; TRBD1 might be the D (6 bases). The CDR3 contains 15 residues. V shed 6 bases and J shed 1 base, with 15 bases lying between them. CDR1 and CDR2 (germline): MNHEY, SMNVEV (reference sequence). The CDR3 region has the DNA TGTGCCAGCAGCTCCTGGGGGCAGGGTAACTATGGCTACACCTTC. This gives the protein CASSSWGQGNYGYTF.

This clonotype was detected ten times or more. The chain uses TRBV20-1 and TRBJ1-5; TRBD1 agrees at 7 bases. Losses at the gene ends were 0 bases for V and 5 bases for J; bases not matched to a gene: 7. The length of the CDR3 is 15 residues. Per germline, CDR1 DFQATT and CDR2 SNEGSKA (reference sequence). CDR3 residues: CSARDPRGFHQPQHF. CDR3 bases: TGCAGTGCTAGAGATCCCAGGGGGTTTCATCAGCCCCAGCATTTT.